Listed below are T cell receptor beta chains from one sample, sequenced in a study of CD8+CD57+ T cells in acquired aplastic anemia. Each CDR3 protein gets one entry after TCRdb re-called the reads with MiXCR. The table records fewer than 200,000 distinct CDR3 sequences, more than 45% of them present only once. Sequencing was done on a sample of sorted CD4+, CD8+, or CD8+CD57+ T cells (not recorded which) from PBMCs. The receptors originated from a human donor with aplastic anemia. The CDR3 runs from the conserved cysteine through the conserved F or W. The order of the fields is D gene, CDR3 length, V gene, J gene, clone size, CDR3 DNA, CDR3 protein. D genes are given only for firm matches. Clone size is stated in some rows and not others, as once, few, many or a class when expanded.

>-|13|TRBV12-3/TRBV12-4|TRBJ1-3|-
TGTGCCAGCATCCAGGGGTCTGGAAACACCATATATTTT
CASIQGSGNTIYF
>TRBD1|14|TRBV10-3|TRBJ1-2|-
TGTGCCATCAGTGACGGGACAGGGGCCTATGGCTACACCTTC
CAISDGTGAYGYTF
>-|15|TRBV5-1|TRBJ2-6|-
TGCGCCAGCAGCACTGGACAAGTAGGGGCCAACGTCCTGACTTTC
CASSTGQVGANVLTF
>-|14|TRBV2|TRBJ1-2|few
TGTGCCAGCAGTGAAGGGACAGCAAACTATGGCTACACCTTC
CASSEGTANYGYTF
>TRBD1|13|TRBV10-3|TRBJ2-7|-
TGTGCCACCAGAGGGGGCGGCGGGTTGGAGCAGTACTTC
CATRGGGGLEQYF
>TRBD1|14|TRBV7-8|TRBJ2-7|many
TGTGCCAGCAGCCCCCGGACAGGGATCTCCGAGCAGTACTTC
CASSPRTGISEQYF
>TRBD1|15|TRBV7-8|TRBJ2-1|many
TGTGCCAGCAGCTCACAGGACAGGACAAACAATGAGCAGTTCTTC
CASSSQDRTNNEQFF
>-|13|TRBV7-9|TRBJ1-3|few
TGTGCCAGCAGTCTGAGCTCTGGAAACACCATATATTTT
CASSLSSGNTIYF
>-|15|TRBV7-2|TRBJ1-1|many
TGTGCCAGCAGCTTGGCGACGAGGGGAGGCACTGAAGCTTTCTTT
CASSLATRGGTEAFF
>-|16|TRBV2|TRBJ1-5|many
TGTGCCAGCAGTGAGACGGGGGGGCAGTTGGGCCAGCCCCAGCATTTT
CASSETGGQLGQPQHF
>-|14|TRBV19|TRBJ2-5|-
TGTGCCAGTAGACTCTCCTTAGGGCAAGAGACCCAGTACTTC
CASRLSLGQETQYF
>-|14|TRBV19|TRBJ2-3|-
TGTGCCAGTAGTATCGCGGCTAGCACAGATACGCAGTATTTT
CASSIAASTDTQYF
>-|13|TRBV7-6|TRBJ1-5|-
TGTGCCAGCAGCTTAAGCGAACGACAGCCCCAGCGTTTT
CASSLSERQPQRF
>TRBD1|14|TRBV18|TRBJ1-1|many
TGTGCCAGCTCACCGAGACAGGGAGGCACTGAAGCTTTCTTT
CASSPRQGGTEAFF
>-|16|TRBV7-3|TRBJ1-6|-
TGTGCCAGCAGCCCCGAAGGGTCTAACGGACGTTCACCCCTCCACTTT
CASSPEGSNGRSPLHF
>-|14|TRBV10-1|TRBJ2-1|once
TGCGCCAGCAGTGAACAACAGGGTCCTAATGAGCAGTTCTTC
CASSEQQGPNEQFF
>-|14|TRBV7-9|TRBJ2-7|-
TGTGCCAGCAGCTTGGGCACCACCTCTGTCGAGCAGTACTTC
CASSLGTTSVEQYF
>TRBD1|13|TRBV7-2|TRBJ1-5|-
TGTGCCAGCAGCTGGGACAGGGGTCAGCCCCAGCATTTT
CASSWDRGQPQHF
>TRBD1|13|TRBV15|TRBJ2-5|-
TGTGCCACCAGTAGAGACAGGGGGGGGACCCAGTACTTC
CATSRDRGGTQYF
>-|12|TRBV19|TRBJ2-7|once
TGTGCCACTACGGGAGTAAACTACGAGCAGTACTTC
CATTGVNYEQYF